This entry describes one T cell receptor beta chain. This record belongs to a study of shared T cell receptors in the human thymus. Here immunoSEQ multiplex PCR was the method, and the copy in TCRdb shows in-frame clones only, minus some. There are 640,000 or so clones in the sample; approximately 87% occur only once, and roughly 0.0094% lies in the top ten. The CDR3 is 15 amino acids. Trimming took 8 bases from V and 1 from J; bases not matched to a gene: 10. Germline V gives CDR1 SGHRS, CDR2 YFSETQ. These data are also associated with another study on human thymus T cells. That source reports: Resections from corrective heart surgery provided thymus tissue. There appeared to be biased usage of V and J genes in thymic and blood repertoires. Unrelated individuals had highly overlapping thymic repertoires, as reported in related research.

Material for sequencing was thymocytes. The source of this sequence is a boy younger than two with a congenital heart defect. The chain has TRBV5-1 and TRBJ2-7, with 9 bases fitting TRBD1. The CDR3 coding sequence is TGCGCCAGTAGACGAGGGACAGGGTCTTCCTACGAGCAGTACTTC. Translating gives CASRRGTGSSYEQYF.